The 26 T cell receptor beta chains presented below share a single source sample, sequenced in a study of blood T cells in healthy people across ages. PCR was performed a second time for about 7 to 12 cycles using a sample-barcoded 5' primer and a J-beta primer mix. TCRdb passed the 5' RACE reads through MiXCR, listing each CDR3 protein once. The sample has 1,800,000 or so distinct CDR3 sequences, roughly two fifths seen once. Sequencing input: blood. Receptors were obtained from a human donor in good health.

This clonotype appeared a few times. The V gene is TRBV29-1, the J gene TRBJ2-3; D is unresolved. The V gene lost 6 bases and the J gene lost 0 bases, with 7 bases spanning the gap. Germline V gives CDR1 SQVTM, CDR2 ANQGSEA. This CDR3 has 12 residues. CDR3 bases: TGCAGCGTCGCCACTAGCACAGATACGCAGTATTTT. Amino acids: CSVATSTDTQYF.

Note on this clonotype: Since a much larger clone is just one base distant, this may be a read error. The chain has TRBV7-3 and TRBJ2-1; D possibly corresponds to TRBD2 (5 bases). The V end lost 1 base, the J end lost 7 bases, and 20 bases lay between the germline ends. Germline values: CDR1 SGHTA, CDR2 FQGTGA. This CDR3 contains 17 residues. The chain's CDR3 is CASSLRPGVRTGNEQFF. For the CDR3, the DNA is TGTGCCAGCAGCTTAAGGCCCGGGGTTAGAACGGGGAATGAGCAGTTCTTC.

This clonotype appeared once. V is TRBV12-3 or TRBV12-4 and J is TRBJ2-7; 9 bases line up with TRBD2. The CDR3 covers 16 residues. V lost 5 bases to trimming and J lost 0 bases; unmatched junction nucleotides: 8. CDR3: CASSPIIAGASYEQYF. CDR3 sequence (DNA): TGTGCCAGCAGTCCCATAATAGCGGGGGCCTCCTACGAGCAGTACTTC.

CDR3 sequence (DNA): TGTGCCATCAGCATGATACAGGGAGCTCATGGCGAGCAGTACTTC. It is translated as CAISMIQGAHGEQYF. The chain uses TRBV10-3 and TRBJ2-7, with D tentatively TRBD1 (6 bases). This CDR3 is built from 15 residues. Germline CDR1 ENHRY, CDR2 SYGVKD. Deletions cut 6 bases from V and 6 bases from J, with 21 bases between.

With regard to this clonotype: With a much larger clone just one base away, this may be a read error. The genes are TRBV7-2 and TRBJ2-4; a weak D match, TRBD1 (5 bases). The J call may be mistaken, given a closer DNA end match to TRBJ2-7. The CDR3 is 12 amino acids. Per germline, CDR1 SGHTA and CDR2 FQGNSA. This CDR3 is CASSDRNYEQYF. The CDR3, as DNA: TGTGCCAGCAGCGACAGAAACTACGAGCAGTACTTC.

This clonotype has a single count. The gene calls are TRBV5-1 and TRBJ2-7; the D call may be TRBD1 or TRBD2 (5 bases each). This CDR3 is 15 amino acids long. The germline CDR1 and CDR2 sequences are SGHRS and YFSETQ. With 4 bases removed from V and 5 bases from J, the gap between germline ends came to 19 bases. The CDR3 is CASSRTLKGTHEQYF. The CDR3 region has the DNA TGCGCCAGCAGCCGAACCCTTAAGGGGACCCACGAGCAGTACTTC.

This clonotype has more than one count but fewer than ten. At one boundary the junction diverges from the germline segment, which might be a read error. The chain links TRBV12-5 to TRBJ2-2; 16 bases align to TRBD2. Germline CDR1 reads LGHNT; CDR2 reads FRNRAP. The CDR3 spans 14 residues. The DNA of the CDR3 is TGTGCTAGTGGCCTGGGGACTAGCGGGGGGGACCTGTTTTTT. Translating gives CASGLGTSGGDLFF.

The chain couples TRBV4-1 to TRBJ1-3; TRBD1 matches 7 bases. The CDR3 totals 16 residues. V lost 6 bases, J lost 1 base, and 9 bases stayed unmatched. Germline loops: CDR1 MGHRA, CDR2 YSYEKL. CDR3 amino acids: CASSLRQGRSGNTIYF. The CDR3 DNA reads as TGCGCCAGCAGTCTAAGACAGGGCAGGTCTGGAAACACCATATATTTT.

This clonotype was counted between two and nine times. This rearrangement joins TRBV7-2 to TRBJ1-2; tentative D call: TRBD1 (5 bases). The CDR3 has 14 amino acids. Trimming took 1 base from V and 3 from J, leaving 9 bases between them. The V gene's germline CDR1 is SGHTA and CDR2 FQGNSA. As DNA, the CDR3 is TGTGCCAGCAGCTTAGAGTGGGGGGACTATGGCTACACCTTC. Residues: CASSLEWGDYGYTF.

The rearrangement links TRBV3-1 to TRBJ1-3; 7 nucleotides line up with TRBD1. V was pared by 0 bases and J by 0 bases, with 5 bases of the junction left unmatched. There are 17 residues in the CDR3. CDR1 and CDR2 (germline): LGHDT, YNNKEL (reference sequence). CDR3 sequence: CASSQDLPGGSGNTIYF. The CDR3 DNA reads TGTGCCAGCAGCCAAGATCTCCCAGGGGGCTCTGGAAACACCATATATTTT.

This clonotype occurred a few times. This chain joins TRBV20-1 and TRBJ2-5; D might be TRBD2 (6 bases). The CDR3 is made up of 14 amino acids. The V end lost 5 bases, the J end lost 11 bases, and 24 bases lay between the germline ends. The germline CDR1 and CDR2 sequences are DFQATT and SNEGSKA (reference sequence). CDR3 residues: CSASVNGLTGEQYF. Here the CDR3 DNA reads TGCAGTGCTTCGGTAAACGGACTCACGGGGGAGCAGTACTTC.

This clonotype has a handful of counts. V and J are TRBV5-1 and TRBJ2-1, with D unresolved. CDR3 length equals 16 residues. Germline V gives CDR1 SGHRS, CDR2 YFSETQ. V was clipped by 0 bases and J by 8 bases, with 18 bases between them. The CDR3: CASSLAPSPVSDEQFF. The CDR3 DNA reads as TGCGCCAGCAGCTTGGCCCCCTCCCCGGTAAGCGATGAGCAGTTCTTC.

The V call is TRBV7-2, the J call TRBJ2-1; D possibly corresponds to TRBD1 (8 bases). Trimming took off 5 bases at V and 7 bases at J, with 18 bases between the two ends. The CDR3 extends over 15 amino acids. From germline, CDR1 is SGHTA and CDR2 FQGNSA. The CDR3 DNA reads as TGTGCCAGCAGCCCAGGGGGCGGGGGTCGGAATGAGCAGTTCTTC. It specifies CASSPGGGGRNEQFF. Looking up the rest from reference TRBV7-2 and TRBJ2-1 gives the full variable domain: GAGVSQSPSNKVTEKGKDVELRCDPISGHTALYWYRQSLGQGLEFLIYFQGNSAPDKSGLPSDRFSAERTGGSVSTLTIQRTQQEDSAVYLCASSPGGGGRNEQFFGPGTRLTVL.

There are many counts of this clonotype. V is TRBV20-1 and J is TRBJ2-5, with TRBD1 identical over 8 bases. V trimming: 6 bases; J trimming: 1 base; junction bases outside the gene matches: 10. Germline V gene lookup returns CDR1 DFQATT and CDR2 SNEGSKA (reference sequence). This CDR3 is built from 15 residues. CDR3 DNA: TGCAGTGCAGAAACAGGGGGTGTCCTCCAAGAGACCCAGTACTTC. Protein sequence: CSAETGGVLQETQYF.

This clonotype was found a few times. The chain couples TRBV6-6 to TRBJ2-1; 8 positions match TRBD2. Losses at the gene ends were 5 bases for V and 9 bases for J; bases not matched to a gene: 12. This CDR3 spans 15 amino acids. Germline-derived CDR1 and CDR2 are MNHNY and SVGAGI (reference sequence). The CDR3 coding sequence is TGTGCCAGCAGTGACCTAGGAGCGGGGGAAGGTGAGCAGTTCTTC. Amino acid sequence: CASSDLGAGEGEQFF.

This rearrangement joins TRBV7-3 to TRBJ1-6; D may be TRBD1 (6 bases). Germline V gene data show CDR1 as SGHTA and CDR2 as FQGTGA. The ends were cut back, 2 bases at V and 9 bases at J, with 11 bases in the middle. The CDR3 length is 14 residues. The CDR3 sequence is CASSLGDIGSPLHF. The CDR3 region has the DNA TGTGCCAGCAGCTTAGGGGACATCGGTTCACCCCTCCACTTT.

There are a few counts of this clonotype. The chain recombines TRBV6-6 with TRBJ2-4; D is unclear. Judging by the DNA end, TRBJ2-7 fits better; the J call may be wrong. The V gene's germline CDR1 is MNHNY and CDR2 SVGAGI (reference sequence). CDR3 length: 13 amino acids. CDR3 nucleotide sequence: TGTGCCAGCAATTCAGAAACCGTCCCCGAGCAGTACTTC. Translated, it gives CASNSETVPEQYF.

Here the CDR3 DNA reads TGTGCCACAGCCGCGGGTAATGAAAAACTGTTTTTT. Protein product: CATAAGNEKLFF. This chain joins TRBV27 and TRBJ1-4, with D uncertain. This CDR3 spans 12 amino acids. Germline V lookup: CDR1 MNHEY, CDR2 SMNVEV (reference sequence). V was clipped by 10 bases and J by 4 bases, with 10 bases between them.

The chain joins TRBV7-2 to TRBJ2-3; D remains unclear. The V and J ends lost 5 bases and 0 bases respectively, with 15 bases between them. The length of the CDR3 is 16 residues. Germline-derived CDR1 and CDR2 are SGHTA and FQGNSA. In nucleotides, the CDR3 is TGTGCCAGCAGCCTAACATCAATACCAAGCACAGATACGCAGTATTTT. Its translation is CASSLTSIPSTDTQYF.

This chain connects TRBV2 to TRBJ1-2; 11 nucleotides line up with TRBD1. Trimming took 6 bases from V and 7 from J; bases not matched to a gene: 4. Germline CDR1 SNHLY, CDR2 FYNNEI. The CDR3 is made up of 13 amino acids. For the CDR3, the DNA is TGTGCCAGCAGCGGACAGGGGGCGTCTGGCTACACCTTC. Protein sequence: CASSGQGASGYTF.

The chain joins TRBV12-3 or TRBV12-4 to TRBJ2-7; D is ambiguous. The V and J ends lost 6 bases and 5 bases respectively, with 14 bases between them. The CDR3 runs to 13 residues. The chain's CDR3 is CASSPDSRNEQYF. Here the CDR3 DNA reads TGTGCCAGCAGCCCAGACTCACGGAACGAGCAGTACTTC.

The V and J genes are TRBV7-3 and TRBJ2-7; D perhaps matches TRBD2 (5 bases). The V end lost 11 bases, the J end lost 1 base, and 12 bases lay between the germline ends. CDR1 and CDR2 from the germline V gene are SGHTA and FQGTGA. This CDR3 has 12 amino acids. The CDR3 sequence is CALSGCSYEQYF. The CDR3, as DNA: TGTGCCCTCAGCGGCTGTTCCTACGAGCAGTACTTC.

This clonotype was picked up one time. This chain links TRBV6-1 with TRBJ1-2; D gene unclear. The CDR3 contains 12 residues. The V end was cut by 8 bases, the J end by 6 bases, with 13 bases between. Germline CDR1 MNHNS, CDR2 SASEGT. DNA of the CDR3: TGTGCCAGCCAGAGGGATGGACATGGCTACACCTTC. Residues: CASQRDGHGYTF.

This clonotype was counted a single time. The rearrangement uses TRBV15 and TRBJ2-4, with 10 nucleotides matching TRBD1. Judging by the DNA end, TRBJ2-7 fits better; the J call may be wrong. From germline, CDR1 is LNHNV and CDR2 YYDKDF (reference sequence). There are 19 residues in the CDR3. CDR3 sequence (DNA): TGTGCCACCAGCAGAACCAATTCGAGAGGGACAGGGGTATTCTACGAGCAGTACTTC. Amino acid sequence: CATSRTNSRGTGVFYEQYF.

To note about this clonotype: The junction differs from germline at one of its ends, possibly a read error. V and J are TRBV3-1 and TRBJ1-4; 7 bases match TRBD1. Per the germline V gene, CDR1 is LGHDT and CDR2 is YNNKEL (reference sequence). The CDR3 extends over 14 amino acids. The CDR3 spells CASSQVGTEEKLFF. DNA of the CDR3: TGTGCCAGCAGTCAAGTGGGGACAGAAGAAAAACTGTTTTTT.

This clonotype was found a few times. V is TRBV7-2 and J is TRBJ2-7; D is undetermined. V was clipped by 5 bases and J by 3 bases, with 17 bases between them. CDR3 length: 15 residues. In germline, CDR1 is SGHTA, CDR2 FQGNSA. CDR3 amino acids: CASSPSATVNYEQYF. The CDR3 bases are TGTGCCAGCAGCCCCTCGGCGACCGTAAACTACGAGCAGTACTTC.